A single sample gave rise to the 2 T cell receptor beta chains below, sequenced in a study of T cell responses to AZD1222 COVID-19 vaccine. Profiled with immunoSEQ multiplex PCR; TCRdb holds only in-frame clones, not every one. The repertoire consists of 72,000 or so clones, with about nine tenths occurring once and the leading ten covering around 4%. The sample in question was peripheral blood, obtained on day 0 of AZD1222 vaccination. The receptors originated from an adult in good health.

The rearrangement joins TRBV6-5 to TRBJ2-7; no firm D call. The germline V and J ends were trimmed by 6 bases and 0 bases, with 6 bases remaining between them. Germline lookup yields CDR1 MNHEY and CDR2 SVGAGI. This CDR3 is 12 amino acids long. CDR3 residues: CASRSPSYEQYF. DNA for the CDR3: TGTGCCAGCAGATCCCCCTCCTACGAGCAGTACTTC.

This chain links TRBV19 with TRBJ2-7, with D possibly being TRBD2 (6 bases). CDR3 length equals 15 residues. Per the germline V gene, CDR1 is LNHDA and CDR2 is SQIVND (reference sequence). V was trimmed by 1 base and J by 1 base, leaving 11 bases between them. The CDR3 reads CASSIGDLGSYEQYF. The CDR3 region has the DNA TGTGCCAGTAGTATAGGGGACTTAGGGTCCTACGAGCAGTACTTC. Full variable domain (remainder filled in from reference TRBV19 and TRBJ2-7): DGGITQSPKYLFRKEGQNVTLSCEQNLNHDAMYWYRQDPGQGLRLIYYSQIVNDFQKGDIAEGYSVSREKKESFPLTVTSAQKNPTAFYLCASSIGDLGSYEQYFGPGTRLTVT.